This entry lists 29 T cell receptor beta chains sequenced from one sample in a study of cytomegalovirus exposure and HLA in healthy donors. A multiplex PCR was run with 60 Vbeta primers and 13 Jbeta primers. Sequencing used immunoSEQ multiplex PCR; TCRdb keeps in-frame clones, though not all of them. The repertoire has 150,000 to 200,000 clones, about 62% of them found once; the top ten carry around 3.2%. The sample consisted of PBMCs. The receptors originated from a man aged 35-49 years in good health and CMV-seronegative.

The chain links TRBV6-1 to TRBJ2-5; D not certain. V lost 5 bases to trimming and J lost 0 bases, with 10 bases between them. The CDR3 covers 14 residues. Germline V gives CDR1 MNHNS, CDR2 SASEGT. CDR3 in amino acids: CASSPLLYQETQYF. The CDR3 nucleotides read TGTGCCAGCAGTCCCCTATTGTACCAAGAGACCCAGTACTTC.

The chain joins TRBV11-3 to TRBJ2-3, with 16 nucleotides matching TRBD2. Germline CDR1 SGHNT, CDR2 YENEEA. The CDR3 totals 16 residues. J gave up 4 bases and V 5 bases, and 3 bases lay outside the gene matches. The CDR3 loop reads CASSPGTSGRADTQYF. In DNA, the CDR3 is TGTGCCAGCAGCCCGGGGACTAGCGGGAGGGCAGATACGCAGTATTTT.

The rearrangement links TRBV5-5 to TRBJ2-7, with 7 bases matching TRBD1. The CDR3 runs 13 residues. From germline, CDR1 is SGHKS and CDR2 YYEKEE (reference sequence). J was trimmed by 6 bases and V by 3 bases; bases with no gene match: 6. CDR3 residues: CASSSDRLIEQYF. The CDR3 DNA is TGTGCCAGCAGCTCGGACAGGCTTATCGAGCAGTACTTC.

A word on this clone: Its ends do not fully match the called genes, so a read error is possible. The identical CDR3 is also encoded by other nucleotide sequences in the sample. The chain uses TRBV10-3 and TRBJ1-2; D not resolved. Germline V gene sequence: CDR1 ENHRY, CDR2 SYGVKD. This CDR3 contains 15 residues. The CDR3 DNA sequence: TGTGCCATCAGCGAGTCCCTGACTTTGGACTATGGCTACACCTTC. Residues: CAISESLTLDYGYTF.

A single count supports this clone. The chain employs TRBV19 and TRBJ2-3; 8 nucleotides align to TRBD2. J lost 4 bases, V lost 5 bases, and 5 bases had no gene match. This CDR3 has 14 residues. CDR1 is LNHDA, CDR2 SQIVND, per germline (reference sequence). Here the CDR3 reads CASSSRTSSDTQYF. The CDR3 DNA is TGTGCCAGTAGTTCACGGACTAGCTCAGATACGCAGTATTTT.

The sample holds a few counts of this clone. The gene calls are TRBV6-1 and TRBJ1-5, with TRBD1 identical over 9 bases. This CDR3 is 16 amino acids long. The V gene end was trimmed by 1 base and the J gene end by 6 bases; junction bases not matched to a gene: 7. Germline values: CDR1 MNHNS, CDR2 SASEGT. CDR3 DNA sequence: TGTGCCAGCAGTGAAGAGGGACAGGGAATGGGTCAGCCCCAGCATTTT. Protein sequence: CASSEEGQGMGQPQHF.

This clone was observed once. This rearrangement joins TRBV6-5 to TRBJ2-2; possible D gene TRBD2, 7 bases. Between the trimmed V and J ends, which lost 4 bases and 5 bases, there was a span of 17 bases. CDR1 and CDR2 from the germline V gene are MNHEY and SVGAGI. This CDR3 contains 16 residues. CDR3 sequence: CASSSSAGARTGELFF. The DNA of the CDR3 is TGTGCCAGCAGTTCCTCGGCGGGGGCGCGTACCGGGGAGCTGTTTTTT.

The chain employs TRBV19 and TRBJ2-2; D is unclear. The ends were cut back, 0 bases at V and 3 bases at J, with 5 bases in the middle. CDR3 length: 14 residues. Germline V gives CDR1 LNHDA, CDR2 SQIVND (reference sequence). Here the CDR3 DNA reads TGTGCCAGTAGTATAGAGTTAGACACCGGGGAGCTGTTTTTT. Protein sequence: CASSIELDTGELFF.

The table lists this clone with a few counts. This chain links TRBV11-3 with TRBJ2-5, with D unclear. This CDR3 is 14 amino acids long. Germline V lookup: CDR1 SGHNT, CDR2 YENEEA. Trimming pared 4 bases from V and 3 bases from J, leaving 12 bases between. DNA of the CDR3: TGTGCCAGCAGCTCCCGGTCCCAAGAAGAGACCCAGTACTTC. Amino acids: CASSSRSQEETQYF.

The J gene is TRBJ2-7, the V gene TRBV7-9, with D unclear. The CDR3 covers 12 residues. V was pared by 4 bases and J by 2 bases, with 6 bases between. Germline CDR1 is SEHNR and CDR2 is FQNEAQ (reference sequence). DNA for the CDR3: TGTGCCAGCAGCTCTTTAACCTACGAGCAGTACTTC. As protein: CASSSLTYEQYF.

The rearrangement links TRBV5-1 to TRBJ2-1; 9 bases fit TRBD2. The CDR3 runs to 15 residues. V lost 3 bases to trimming and J lost 2 bases; unmatched junction nucleotides: 3. Germline-derived CDR1 and CDR2 are SGHRS and YFSETQ. Here the CDR3 reads CASSSLAGAYNEQFF. The DNA of the CDR3 is TGCGCCAGCAGCTCCTTAGCGGGAGCCTACAATGAGCAGTTCTTC.

This clone was seen a few times. The chain employs TRBV29-1 and TRBJ1-2; D may be TRBD1 (5 bases). The CDR3 is 14 amino acids. Between the trimmed V and J ends, which lost 0 bases and 4 bases, there was a span of 12 bases. Germline V gives CDR1 SQVTM, CDR2 ANQGSEA. The CDR3 region has the DNA TGCAGCGTTGAAGAAGTACAAAGGGGCTATGGCTACACCTTC. Translation gives CSVEEVQRGYGYTF. Based on the CDR3 plus reference TRBV29-1 and TRBJ1-2, the full variable domain is SAVISQKPSRDICQRGTSLTIQCQVDSQVTMMFWYRQQPGQSLTLIATANQGSEATYESGFVIDKFPISRPNLTFSTLTVSNMSPEDSSIYLCSVEEVQRGYGYTFGSGTRLTVV.

The genes are TRBV7-2 and TRBJ2-6; 9 bases are a match to TRBD1. Germline V gene sequence: CDR1 SGHTA, CDR2 FQGNSA. The J segment lost 12 bases and the V segment lost 0 bases, leaving 9 bases of the junction unmatched. The CDR3 is 16 amino acids. CDR3 amino acids: CASSLASGQGNLVLTF. The DNA for the CDR3 is TGTGCCAGCAGCTTAGCGTCGGGACAGGGAAATCTCGTCCTGACTTTC.

This clone was seen only once. The V and J genes are TRBV6-6 and TRBJ1-2, with TRBD1 matching over 11 bases. V was clipped by 5 bases and J by 3 bases; unmatched bases: 8. This CDR3 spans 16 amino acids. Germline assignment: CDR1 MNHNY and CDR2 SVGAGI (reference sequence). This chain's CDR3 is CASSPRTGGSDYGYTF. The DNA of the CDR3 is TGTGCCAGCAGTCCACGGACAGGGGGCTCGGACTATGGCTACACCTTC.

This sequence joins TRBV19 and TRBJ1-2; no clear D gene. Trimming cost V 3 bases and J 3 bases, with 11 bases left between them. Germline lookup yields CDR1 LNHDA and CDR2 SQIVND (reference sequence). The CDR3 extends over 14 amino acids. Here the CDR3 reads CASSISGSYYGYTF. The CDR3 DNA follows: TGTGCCAGTAGTATCAGTGGGAGCTACTATGGCTACACCTTC. The full variable domain, completed using reference TRBV19 and TRBJ1-2, is DGGITQSPKYLFRKEGQNVTLSCEQNLNHDAMYWYRQDPGQGLRLIYYSQIVNDFQKGDIAEGYSVSREKKESFPLTVTSAQKNPTAFYLCASSISGSYYGYTFGSGTRLTVV.

The chain recombines TRBV28 with TRBJ1-5; tentative D call: TRBD1 (6 bases). The CDR3 length is 14 residues. CDR1 and CDR2 (germline): MDHEN, SYDVKM. V lost 5 bases to trimming and J lost 6 bases, with 14 bases between them. CDR3 nucleotides: TGTGCCAGCAGTCAAAGACAGGCAGGTCAGCCCCAGCATTTT. Its translation is CASSQRQAGQPQHF. Drawing the rest from reference TRBV28 and TRBJ1-5, the complete variable domain is DVKVTQSSRYLVKRTGEKVFLECVQDMDHENMFWYRQDPGLGLRLIYFSYDVKMKEKGDIPEGYSVSREKKERFSLILESASTNQTSMYLCASSQRQAGQPQHFGDGTRLSIL.

The chain carries TRBV5-1 and TRBJ1-1; D possibly corresponds to TRBD1 (6 bases). Germline lookup yields CDR1 SGHRS and CDR2 YFSETQ. The CDR3 is made up of 13 amino acids. Trimming took 5 bases from V and 6 from J, leaving 14 bases between them. The DNA of the CDR3 is TGCGCCAGCAGACTGACAGGTTTCTCTGAAGCTTTCTTT. Translated, it gives CASRLTGFSEAFF.

The chain has TRBV27 and TRBJ1-4, with a weak D call TRBD1 (6 bases). This CDR3 has 16 amino acids. Germline CDR1 is MNHEY and CDR2 is SMNVEV (reference sequence). Trimming took 5 bases from V and 0 from J, leaving 13 bases between them. CDR3 residues: CASSPGTFATNEKLFF. DNA of the CDR3: TGTGCCAGCAGTCCGGGGACATTTGCAACTAATGAAAAACTGTTTTTT.

As regards this clone: The sample has other DNA sequences that encode this CDR3 too. The chain couples TRBV7-2 to TRBJ2-7; no firm D call. This CDR3 comprises 13 residues. CDR1 is SGHTA and CDR2 is FQGNSA in the germline V gene. V was pared by 0 bases and J by 1 base, with 4 bases between. The CDR3 region has the DNA TGTGCCAGCAGCTTAGCTCGGTCCTACGAGCAGTACTTC. Its protein is CASSLARSYEQYF.

The chain couples TRBV7-9 to TRBJ2-1, with a weak D call TRBD1 (6 bases). Germline V gives CDR1 SEHNR, CDR2 FQNEAQ (reference sequence). The CDR3 runs 12 residues. V lost 2 bases to trimming and J lost 8 bases, with 7 bases between them. CDR3 nucleotides: TGTGCCAGCAGCTTATCAGGGGATGAGCAGTTCTTC. It is translated as CASSLSGDEQFF.

The chain couples TRBV19 to TRBJ1-4, with a possible D match to TRBD1 (5 bases). Trimming left V 3 bases short and J 3 bases short, with 11 bases between. The CDR3 loop spans 15 amino acids. The germline V gene encodes CDR1 LNHDA and CDR2 SQIVND (reference sequence). The CDR3 region has the DNA TGTGCCAGTAGTATTAGGCGACAGTCTAATGAAAAACTGTTTTTT. It codes for CASSIRRQSNEKLFF.

The chain carries TRBV12-5 and TRBJ2-2; 8 bases are shared with TRBD1. V was pared by 4 bases and J by 2 bases, with 3 bases of the junction left unmatched. The CDR3 is 15 amino acids. CDR1 is LGHNT and CDR2 is FRNRAP in the germline V gene. The CDR3 nucleotides read TGTGCTAGTGGTTCGGACAGGGTTAACACCGGGGAGCTGTTTTTT. The encoded protein is CASGSDRVNTGELFF.

This rearrangement joins TRBV2 to TRBJ2-2; no definite D call. CDR3 length: 15 residues. Trimming removed 8 bases from V and 1 base from J, with 14 bases in between. Germline V gene data show CDR1 as SNHLY and CDR2 as FYNNEI. The CDR3 loop reads CASRPYYLNTGELFF. DNA of the CDR3: TGTGCCAGCCGCCCGTACTACTTGAACACCGGGGAGCTGTTTTTT.

This clone was counted a few times. The chain links TRBV9 to TRBJ2-1, with no clear D. This CDR3 spans 11 amino acids. V was shortened by 3 bases and J by 9 bases, with 7 bases between the two germline ends. Germline V CDR1 and CDR2: SGDLS, YYNGEE. CDR3 DNA sequence: TGTGCCAGCAGCGACTCGGGTGAGCAGTTCTTC. Its protein is CASSDSGEQFF.

This clone has a handful of counts. The chain joins TRBV10-3 to TRBJ1-1; D is undetermined. This CDR3 has 13 amino acids. Trimming removed 6 bases from V and 3 bases from J, with 11 bases in between. Germline-derived CDR1 and CDR2 are ENHRY and SYGVKD. The CDR3 protein is CAISPGEDTEAFF. The CDR3 DNA is TGTGCCATCAGCCCCGGGGAGGACACTGAAGCTTTCTTT.

This chain uses TRBV30 with TRBJ1-4, with D possibly TRBD1 on 6 matching bases. Germline lookup yields CDR1 GTSNPN and CDR2 SVGIG (reference sequence). The V end was cut by 0 bases, the J end by 8 bases, with 10 bases between. CDR3 length equals 13 residues. In nucleotides, the CDR3 is TGTGCCTGGAGTGTGGGGGCAATAGAAAAACTGTTTTTT. Translated: CAWSVGAIEKLFF.

V and J are TRBV12-5 and TRBJ2-5; 14 bases line up with TRBD2. The CDR3 has 16 amino acids. V lost 4 bases to trimming and J lost 4 bases; unmatched junction nucleotides: 5. Germline CDR1 is LGHNT and CDR2 is FRNRAP. The CDR3 bases are TGTGCTAGTGGTTCCGCCGGGACTAGCGGGAGAGAGACCCAGTACTTC. Amino acid sequence: CASGSAGTSGRETQYF.

The chain links TRBV5-1 to TRBJ2-2; 10 nucleotides line up with TRBD1. Germline V CDR1 and CDR2: SGHRS, YFSETQ. V shed 4 bases and J 5 bases; nucleotides not matched to a gene: 8. The length of the CDR3 is 16 residues. This CDR3 reads CASSLVGQGSTGELFF. The CDR3, as DNA: TGCGCCAGCAGCCTGGTGGGACAGGGGTCGACCGGGGAGCTGTTTTTT.

The V gene is TRBV27, the J gene TRBJ1-2, with TRBD1 matching 10 bases. V lost 5 bases to trimming and J lost 12 bases; unmatched junction nucleotides: 12. Germline CDR1 and CDR2: MNHEY and SMNVEV (reference sequence). This CDR3 has 14 residues. In DNA form, the CDR3 reads TGTGCCAGCAGTCCCGACCGGGACAGGGGCATCAACACCTTC. Translation: CASSPDRDRGINTF.